These T cell receptor beta chains were read from a single sample in a study of shared clonotypes between healthy human individuals. The method was immunoSEQ multiplex PCR; TCRdb's version includes in-frame clones alone and lacks a portion of them. This sample carries over 2 million clones, around 90% of them seen once, and the ten largest clones take more than 0.35%. Input material: naive CD4+ T cells from PBMCs. The receptors stem from a man aged 18 to 30 in good health. Some clones in this sample may be carry-over from other donors' samples. CDR3s include the opening cysteine and the closing phenylalanine or tryptophan. The order of the fields is V gene, CDR3 length, CDR3 protein.

v_gene: TRBV15
len: 12
CDR3aa: CATSTGTGWQYF

v_gene: TRBV5-4
len: 14
CDR3aa: CASSEGVLPEKLFF

v_gene: TRBV5-1
len: 14
CDR3aa: CASSLAATGSGYTF

v_gene: TRBV5-1
len: 14
CDR3aa: CASSDPGGRETQYF

v_gene: TRBV2
len: 14
CDR3aa: CASSGTGRRNEQYF

v_gene: TRBV27
len: 14
CDR3aa: CASSFWDRPHEQYF

v_gene: TRBV19
len: 13
CDR3aa: CASSTRGQETQYF

v_gene: TRBV25-1
len: 15
CDR3aa: CASSEGIYSGNTIYF

v_gene: TRBV6-1
len: 15
CDR3aa: CASSEAGTPAYEQYF

v_gene: TRBV13
len: 13
CDR3aa: CASSLAANYGYTF

v_gene: TRBV28
len: 16
CDR3aa: CASSGRIAASYNEQFF

v_gene: TRBV28
len: 16
CDR3aa: CASSLWGLAGGQSQFF

v_gene: TRBV25-1
len: 14
CDR3aa: CASSEVRGGNTIYF

v_gene: TRBV6-1
len: 14
CDR3aa: CASSPGRDGDTQYF

v_gene: TRBV29-1
len: 12
CDR3aa: CSVEGGWTEAFF

v_gene: TRBV29-1
len: 17
CDR3aa: CSAVWESSRGGTGELFF

v_gene: TRBV5-1
len: 12
CDR3aa: CASTDSNYGYTF

v_gene: TRBV2
len: 15
CDR3aa: CASLLESILNTEAFF

v_gene: TRBV5-1
len: 16
CDR3aa: CASSGGTSGTTYEQYF

v_gene: TRBV28
len: 15
CDR3aa: CASSPGGVGTTEAFF

v_gene: TRBV5-1
len: 13
CDR3aa: CASARPGSYEQYF

v_gene: TRBV5-5
len: 16
CDR3aa: CASSLAGGGPRQPQHF

v_gene: TRBV29-1
len: 14
CDR3aa: CSVVWQHRNTEAFF

v_gene: TRBV4-1
len: 15
CDR3aa: CASSPRGLEVDTQYF

v_gene: TRBV19
len: 20
CDR3aa: CASSRLQGQGMRKGNQPQHF

v_gene: TRBV11-2
len: 15
CDR3aa: CASSLDPTRGNEQFF

v_gene: TRBV18
len: 14
CDR3aa: CASSPPSAPYEQYF